The rows below give T cell receptor beta chains drawn from one sample of a study of T-cell reconstitution after alpha-beta-depleted transplantation in children. TCRdb passed the PCR reads through MiXCR, listing each CDR3 protein once. The sample records a few hundred thousand distinct CDR3 sequences, about 9.6% being singletons. Sample: PBMCs from the stem cell graft donor, taken from the stem cell graft. The origin of the receptors is a human donor who donated a stem cell graft to a child with SCID. Each CDR3 is given with its conserved first and last residue. Clone size is given for some rows only: seen once, a few or many times, or a class if the clone is expanded.

V gene	J gene	clone size	CDR3 protein
TRBV12-3/TRBV12-4	TRBJ1-6	many	CASNQGPGQGNSPLHF
TRBV18	TRBJ2-1	NA	CASSRQGREQFF
TRBV9	TRBJ2-5	many	CASSVNGQGGQETQYF
TRBV5-1	TRBJ1-1	many	CASSLVRGEGTGTEAFF
TRBV9	TRBJ2-1	many	CASSVSGQTYNEQFF
TRBV5-1	TRBJ2-2	many	CASSNGTGIRTGELFF
TRBV7-2	TRBJ2-5	many	CASSKPQETQYF
TRBV10-3	TRBJ1-2	many	CADEGTFLYGYTF
TRBV19	TRBJ2-3	many	CASSNPGTSGGDTQYF
TRBV18	TRBJ2-2	many	CASSRGQGEATGELFF
TRBV6-5	TRBJ1-6	many	CASSPGRTNSPLHF
TRBV7-9	TRBJ1-1	few	CASSLTTGQNTEAFF
TRBV5-1	TRBJ2-2	many	CASSLARASGGTGELFF
TRBV3-1	TRBJ1-2	many	CASSQQFNYGYTF
TRBV18	TRBJ1-1	many	CASSPKGVNTEAFF